The sequence of this TCR beta chain was determined in a study of CD8+ T cells in alopecia areata. Study-wide context: Each of the treated patients was given oral tofacitinib, 5 to 10 mg twice daily, for moderate-to-severe alopecia areata.

Researchers took lesional scalp punch biopsies and peripheral blood from people who were alopecia areata patients. Notes on the study in general: Resident alphabeta T cells of normal skin are also sequenced in scalp samples. Affected scalp, especially in alopecia totalis/universalis, had a higher clonality than normal scalp did.

In the case of this clone: The antigen is undetermined.

RNA was isolated and reverse transcribed to cDNA, the sequencing template. Profiling relied on immunoSEQ multiplex PCR, and the TCRdb table lists in-frame clones only, not all of them. The sample lists under 300,000 clones, roughly two thirds occurring once. This CDR3 has 14 residues. Trimming pared 8 bases from V and 7 bases from J, leaving 20 bases between. V and J are TRBV23-1 and TRBJ1-2; no firm D call. TRBV23-1 is an ORF; its function is uncertain. This sequence was found in a human donor with alopecia areata. The material was CD4+ T cells sorted from blood, obtained at week 0. The CDR3, as DNA: TGCGCCAGCTCGCGAAAGGGCTGGGGTTTTGGCTACACCTTC. As protein: CASSRKGWGFGYTF.